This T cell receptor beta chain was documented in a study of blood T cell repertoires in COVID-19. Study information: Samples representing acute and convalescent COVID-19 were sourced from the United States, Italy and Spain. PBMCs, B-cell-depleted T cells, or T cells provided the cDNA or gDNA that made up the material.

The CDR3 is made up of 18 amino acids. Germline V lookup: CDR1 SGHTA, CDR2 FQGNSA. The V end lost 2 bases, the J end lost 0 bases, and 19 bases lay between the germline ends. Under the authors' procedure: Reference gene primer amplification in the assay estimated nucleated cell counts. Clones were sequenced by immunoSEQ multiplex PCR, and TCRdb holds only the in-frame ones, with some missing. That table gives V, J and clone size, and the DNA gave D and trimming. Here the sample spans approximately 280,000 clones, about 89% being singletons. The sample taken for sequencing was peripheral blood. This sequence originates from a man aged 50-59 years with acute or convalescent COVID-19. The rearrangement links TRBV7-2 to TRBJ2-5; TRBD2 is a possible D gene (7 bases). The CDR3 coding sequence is TGTGCCAGCAGCTTACGTTTTGGGGGCGGGGGAGACCAAGAGACCCAGTACTTC. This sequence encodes CASSLRFGGGGDQETQYF.